This is a list of T cell receptor beta chains from one sample in a study of T cells after yellow fever vaccination. A single record per CDR3 protein comes from TCRdb applying MiXCR to the 5' RACE reads. The sample carries 280,000 or so distinct CDR3 sequences, approximately 10% recorded once. Sample: CD4+ T cells sorted from PBMCs, taken 5 days after the yellow fever booster vaccination. Receptor source: a man aged 18 to 29 who received the YFV17D yellow fever vaccine. The CDR3 runs from the conserved cysteine through the conserved F or W. The D gene is left open where the match is weak. Size is omitted from some rows. Given values are once, few, many or a class for expanded clones.

DNA,CDR3,V,size,D,J
TGTGCCAGCAGCGCCGCGGGGGGGCAAGAGACCCAGTACTTC,CASSAAGGQETQYF,TRBV6-2/TRBV6-3,.,TRBD2,TRBJ2-5
TGTGCCAGCAGTTATCGGGCTGGACAGCCCCAGCATTTT,CASSYRAGQPQHF,TRBV6-5,.,.,TRBJ1-5
TGCAGTGCTAGAGTCGGGGGGGACGAGCAGTACTTC,CSARVGGDEQYF,TRBV20-1,many,TRBD2,TRBJ2-7
TGTGCCAGCAGTTACCTTGCAACTAATGAAAAACTGTTTTTT,CASSYLATNEKLFF,TRBV6-6,many,.,TRBJ1-4
TGTGCCAGCTCACCGGGGACTAGCTCCTACGAGCAGTACTTC,CASSPGTSSYEQYF,TRBV18,.,TRBD2,TRBJ2-7
TGTGCCAGCTCCACGGACCTAGCCGGGGCACGACGCTTC,CASSTDLAGARRF,TRBV2,.,.,TRBJ2-5
TGTGCCAGCAGTCTTGGCGGTTCAATTCCGGTTGAGCAGTACTTC,CASSLGGSIPVEQYF,TRBV12-3/TRBV12-4,many,.,TRBJ2-7
TGCGCCAGCAGCTTTACAGCCGCTGATTTCGGGGAGCTGTTTTTT,CASSFTAADFGELFF,TRBV5-1,many,.,TRBJ2-2
TGCGCCAGCAGGCCTGCCGGGCGGGGTCACACCGGGGAGCTGTTTTTT,CASRPAGRGHTGELFF,TRBV5-1,many,.,TRBJ2-2
TGTGCCAGCAGTCAAACTAGCGGGGGGTCCTCGTCGAGTAAAGCCGGGGAGCTGTTTTTT,CASSQTSGGSSSSKAGELFF,TRBV6-2/TRBV6-3,.,TRBD2,TRBJ2-2
TGTGCCAGCAGGCGTCGGGGGGGCACAGATACGCAGTATTTT,CASRRRGGTDTQYF,TRBV7-3,.,TRBD2,TRBJ2-3
TGCGCCAGCAAGAACAGGGCCTTGAACACTGAAGCTTTCTTT,CASKNRALNTEAFF,TRBV12-1,.,.,TRBJ1-1
TGTGCCAGCAGCTCGCCGGCAGGGGTCTATGGCTACACCTTC,CASSSPAGVYGYTF,TRBV7-2,many,.,TRBJ1-2
TGTGCCAGCACATCATCGATAGATTACAATGAGCAGTTCTTC,CASTSSIDYNEQFF,TRBV7-2,many,.,TRBJ2-1
TGCAGTGCTAGAGTTGGGGATTCGAAGGGCTACACCTTC,CSARVGDSKGYTF,TRBV20-1,.,.,TRBJ1-2
TGTGCCAGCACCCTAAGTATGGGACAGGGGAATGAGCAGTTCTTC,CASTLSMGQGNEQFF,TRBV12-3/TRBV12-4,.,TRBD1,TRBJ2-1
TGTGCCAGCAGTCAGGACAGGTGGGGAACTTTGGGCTATGGCTACACCTTC,CASSQDRWGTLGYGYTF,TRBV12-3/TRBV12-4,few,TRBD1,TRBJ1-2
TGCGCCAGCAGCTTAATCCCAGGGGAGCAGTTCTTC,CASSLIPGEQFF,TRBV5-1,.,.,TRBJ2-1
TGCGCCAGCAGCTTGGTTACAGGGCAGGACTATGGCTACACCTTC,CASSLVTGQDYGYTF,TRBV5-1,.,.,TRBJ1-2
TGTGCCAGCAGGCTACCCTCAAATTCACCCCTCCACTTT,CASRLPSNSPLHF,TRBV6-2/TRBV6-3,many,.,TRBJ1-6
TGTGCCAGCAGCTTAGTAGGGGGACTAGCGGGGGGCCAAGAGACCCAGTACTTC,CASSLVGGLAGGQETQYF,TRBV7-9,few,TRBD2,TRBJ2-5
TGCAGTGCTAGCGAATCTAGGAGGGGCGAGACCCAGTACTTC,CSASESRRGETQYF,TRBV20-1,many,.,TRBJ2-5
TGTGCCATCAGTACGAGCCAGGGAACCGGGGAGCTGTTTTTT,CAISTSQGTGELFF,TRBV10-3,.,.,TRBJ2-2
TGTGCCAGCAGCCAAGATATTGAAAAACTGTTTTTT,CASSQDIEKLFF,TRBV3-1,few,.,TRBJ1-4
TGTGCCAGCAGACTAGCGGGGTCCCAAGAGACCCAGTACTTC,CASRLAGSQETQYF,TRBV27,few,TRBD2,TRBJ2-5
TGCGCCAGCAGCTTGGGAGGGAGGGTAAACGAGCAGTACTTC,CASSLGGRVNEQYF,TRBV5-1,.,TRBD2,TRBJ2-7
TGTGCCAGCAGCCAGGAAGGGGTTAATGAAAAACTGTTTTTT,CASSQEGVNEKLFF,TRBV4-2,many,.,TRBJ1-4
TGTGCCAGCAGTTACGGGGGCGTTACGGAGCAGTTCTTC,CASSYGGVTEQFF,TRBV6-5,few,.,TRBJ2-1